This TCR beta chain emerged from a study of tumor-infiltrating lymphocytes in primary liver carcinoma. The wider study: Those enrolled were patients of both sexes, who were aged 30 to 69 years. Study-level points and caveats: The top-250-clone fraction was significantly higher in tumors than in blood (p = 0.039). Tumor region pairs shared more overlap than did tumor-adjacent and tumor-blood pairs.

On this clonotype: Its antigen is undetermined. Germline is not matched at one junction end, which may reflect a read error.

Joint extraction of RNA and DNA used 20-30 mg of bulk tissue that was unsorted. These patients lived with chronic HBV infection and had never been treated. The CDR3 is made up of 15 amino acids. Germline-derived CDR1 and CDR2 are SGHAT and FQDESV (reference sequence). A constant-region primer primed TCR beta cDNA synthesis from 400 to 550 ng of total RNA. It was through three nested multiplex PCR rounds of slightly modified ARM-PCR that TCR beta libraries arose. Running ten to eleven cycles apiece, the first two PCR rounds relied on TRBV1-TRBV30 forward primers together with a C-beta reverse primer. MiXCR, applied by TCRdb to the multiplex PCR reads, yields one record per CDR3 protein. The table shows about 120,000 distinct CDR3 sequences, with around 65% occurring only once.

This chain links TRBV11-1 with TRBJ2-7, with TRBD1 matching over 9 bases. The sequence came from a woman aged 60-75 years with primary liver carcinoma and hepatitis B virus infection. The sample consisted of tumor-adjacent normal liver tissue. CDR3 sequence (DNA): TGTGCCAGCAGCCCCGGTGTACAGGGGGCCTACGAGCAGTATTTC. Encoded protein: CASSPGVQGAYEQYF.